Sequencing of this TCR beta chain was carried out in a study of CD4 T cells in relation to SARS-CoV-2 and coronaviruses. Study-wide results and caveats: Monoreactive clones expanded significantly more to SARS-CoV-2 than crossreactive clones did.

This clone appeared a single time. Its matching antigen is unknown. Generated by immunoSEQ multiplex PCR, the TCRdb table keeps only in-frame clones and is missing some. The sample holds about 41,000 clones, about four fifths seen once. The origin of this receptor is an adult with COVID-19. The sequencing input was naive CD4+ T cells from PBMCs, cultured in vitro. Subset here: naive CD4+ T cells isolated by negative enrichment.

The CDR3 region is CASRIQGAGNTEAFF. The DNA for the CDR3 is TGTGCCAGCAGAATACAGGGGGCGGGGAACACTGAAGCTTTCTTT. The chain is built from TRBV6-5 and TRBJ1-1; 9 nucleotides align to TRBD1. This CDR3 is built from 15 residues. V shed 6 bases, J shed 1 base, and the junction held 6 bases outside the gene matches. Germline CDR1 MNHEY, CDR2 SVGAGI.